A single sample gave rise to the 7 T cell receptor beta chains below, sequenced in a study of control samples from healthy donors and cancer patients. Measured with immunoSEQ multiplex PCR; TCRdb has only the in-frame clones, and not every one. The sample lists roughly 120,000 clones, more than 85% occurring once. The sample comprised blood. The source is a woman aged 45-65 years in good health.

The V call is TRBV27, the J call TRBJ2-7; D is unresolved. V was trimmed by 5 bases and J by 0 bases, leaving 14 bases between them. The germline CDR1 and CDR2 sequences are MNHEY and SMNVEV (reference sequence). The CDR3 runs 15 residues. CDR3 in amino acids: CASSIGATSSYEQYF. The CDR3 DNA sequence: TGTGCCAGCAGTATTGGAGCTACGAGCTCCTACGAGCAGTACTTC.

This sequence joins TRBV18 and TRBJ1-3; D unclear. V was trimmed by 2 bases and J by 0 bases, leaving 11 bases between them. This CDR3 spans 16 amino acids. The germline gives CDR1 KGHSH, CDR2 LQKENI. CDR3 coding DNA: TGTGCCAGCTCACCATCGGGTCCGGCCTCTGGAAACACCATATATTTT. The encoded protein is CASSPSGPASGNTIYF.

This clone was detected once. The gene calls are TRBV10-3 and TRBJ1-1; possibly TRBD1 for D (5 bases). CDR1 and CDR2 from the germline V gene are ENHRY and SYGVKD. Trimming stripped 0 bases from V and 2 bases from J, with 10 bases between. The CDR3 is 15 residues long. The CDR3 loop is CAISESGGGNTEAFF. CDR3 nucleotide sequence: TGTGCCATCAGTGAGTCGGGTGGGGGAAACACTGAAGCTTTCTTT.

The chain carries TRBV30 and TRBJ2-5; 8 bases agree with TRBD2. The CDR3 is made up of 15 amino acids. V dropped 1 base and J dropped 4; count of bases not matched to a gene: 8. Germline V gene sequence: CDR1 GTSNPN, CDR2 SVGIG (reference sequence). The CDR3 DNA follows: TGTGCCTGGAGTGGACTAGCGCTCACTCGAGAGACCCAGTACTTC. Translating gives CAWSGLALTRETQYF.

The V call is TRBV20-1, the J call TRBJ1-2, with D uncertain. This CDR3 is 11 amino acids long. The V end lost 6 bases, the J end lost 7 bases, and 12 bases lay between the germline ends. Germline V lookup: CDR1 DFQATT, CDR2 SNEGSKA (reference sequence). CDR3 amino acids: CSAPYLGGYTF. The CDR3, as DNA: TGCAGTGCCCCCTACCTGGGTGGCTACACCTTC.

The chain recombines TRBV6-4 with TRBJ2-5; 9 positions match TRBD1. The V gene's germline CDR1 is MRHNA and CDR2 SNTAGT. Trimming at V came to 6 bases and at J to 9 bases, leaving 2 bases not matched to a gene. The CDR3 is 11 residues long. The CDR3 sequence is CASRQGAAQYF. CDR3 nucleotide sequence: TGTGCCAGCAGACAGGGGGCGGCCCAGTACTTC.

The count of this clone is one. CDR3 in amino acids: CASSHRTPEVEKLFF. DNA of the CDR3: TGTGCCAGCTCACACAGGACGCCGGAGGTTGAAAAACTGTTTTTT. The chain uses TRBV18 and TRBJ1-4; the D gene is possibly TRBD1 (5 bases). V lost 4 bases and J lost 7, with 16 bases in between. The germline V gene has CDR1 KGHSH and CDR2 LQKENI. This CDR3 contains 15 residues.